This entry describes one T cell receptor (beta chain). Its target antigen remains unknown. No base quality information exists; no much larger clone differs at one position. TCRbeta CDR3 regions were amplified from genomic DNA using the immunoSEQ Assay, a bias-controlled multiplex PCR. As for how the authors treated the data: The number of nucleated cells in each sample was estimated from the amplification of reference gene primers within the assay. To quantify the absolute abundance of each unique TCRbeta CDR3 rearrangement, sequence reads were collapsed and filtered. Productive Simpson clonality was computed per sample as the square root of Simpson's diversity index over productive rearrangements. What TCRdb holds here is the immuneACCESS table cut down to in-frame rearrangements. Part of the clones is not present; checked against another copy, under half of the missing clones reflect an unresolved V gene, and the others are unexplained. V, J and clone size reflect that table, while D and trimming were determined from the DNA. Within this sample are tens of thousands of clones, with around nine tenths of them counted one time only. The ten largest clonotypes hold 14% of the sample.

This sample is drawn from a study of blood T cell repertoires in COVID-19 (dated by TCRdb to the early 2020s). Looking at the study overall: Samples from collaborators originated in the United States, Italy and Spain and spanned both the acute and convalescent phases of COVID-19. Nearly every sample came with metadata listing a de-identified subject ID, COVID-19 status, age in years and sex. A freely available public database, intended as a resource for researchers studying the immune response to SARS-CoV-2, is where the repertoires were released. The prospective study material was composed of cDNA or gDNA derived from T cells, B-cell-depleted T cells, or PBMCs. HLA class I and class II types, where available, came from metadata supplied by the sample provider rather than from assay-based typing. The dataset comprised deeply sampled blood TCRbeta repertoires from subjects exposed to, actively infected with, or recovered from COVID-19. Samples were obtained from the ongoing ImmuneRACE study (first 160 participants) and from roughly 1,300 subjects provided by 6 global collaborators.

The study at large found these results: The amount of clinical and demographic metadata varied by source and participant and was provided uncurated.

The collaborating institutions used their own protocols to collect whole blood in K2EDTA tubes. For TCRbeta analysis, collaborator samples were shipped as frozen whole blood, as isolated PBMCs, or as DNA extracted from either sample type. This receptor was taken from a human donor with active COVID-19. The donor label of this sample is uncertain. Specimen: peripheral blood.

CDR3 protein: CATTSGGAVVETQYF. The DNA sequence is TGTGCCACGACTAGCGGGGGGGCCGTGGTAGAGACCCAGTACTTC. This sequence uses TRBV2 and TRBJ2-5; 14 central nucleotides agree with TRBD2. The CDR3 numbers 15 residues from cysteine through phenylalanine. The entry retains the CDR3 DNA only, 45 bases that are in frame from base 1. CDR1 and CDR2 (SNHLY, FYNNEI) derive from the germline V gene. V loses 10 bases at its end and J loses 4 bases; junction bases beyond the gene matches: 8.